This is a list of T cell receptor beta chains from one sample in a study of T cell responses to AZD1222 COVID-19 vaccine. Using immunoSEQ multiplex PCR, the repertoire was profiled, and TCRdb retains in-frame clones only, with some absent. The sample carries 100,000 to 150,000 clones, roughly 90% recorded once. This specimen was peripheral blood, taken 28 days after the second AZD1222 dose. These receptors all stem from an adult who received the AZD1222 COVID-19 vaccine. Each CDR3 is given with its conserved first and last residue. A D gene is named only where the DNA matches it firmly. Some rows mark clone size as missing; the rest say once, few, many or name a class of expanded clone.

abundance: NA
j_gene: TRBJ2-3
d_gene: NA
v_gene: TRBV10-3
CDR3nt: TGTGCCATCAAGACGTTTCCAGATACGCAGTATTTT
CDR3aa: CAIKTFPDTQYF

abundance: NA
j_gene: TRBJ1-2
d_gene: NA
v_gene: TRBV28
CDR3nt: TGTGCCAGCAGTTTAGGAGCGACCCCAACGGCTCTTGGCTACACCTTC
CDR3aa: CASSLGATPTALGYTF

abundance: NA
j_gene: TRBJ2-3
d_gene: TRBD2
v_gene: TRBV10-3
CDR3nt: TGTGCCACGACTAGCGGGGGGGCCGCAGATACGCAGTATTTT
CDR3aa: CATTSGGAADTQYF

abundance: NA
j_gene: TRBJ1-6
d_gene: NA
v_gene: TRBV14
CDR3nt: TGTGCCAGCAGGTGGGACCTCAATTCACCCCTCCACTTT
CDR3aa: CASRWDLNSPLHF

abundance: NA
j_gene: TRBJ1-1
d_gene: NA
v_gene: TRBV11-3
CDR3nt: TGTGCCAGCAGCTTGAGTCGGGACACTGAAGCTTTCTTT
CDR3aa: CASSLSRDTEAFF

abundance: NA
j_gene: TRBJ2-7
d_gene: TRBD2
v_gene: TRBV15
CDR3nt: TGTGCCACCAGCAGAGATCGAGGACTAGCGGTCTACGAGCAGTACTTC
CDR3aa: CATSRDRGLAVYEQYF

abundance: NA
j_gene: TRBJ1-2
d_gene: NA
v_gene: TRBV30
CDR3nt: TGTGCCTGGACCAAAGGCCTCGGCGGCTATGGCTACACCTTC
CDR3aa: CAWTKGLGGYGYTF

abundance: once
j_gene: TRBJ2-3
d_gene: TRBD1
v_gene: TRBV4-3
CDR3nt: TGCGCCAGCAGCCAAGGGGACAGGGGGATGACAGATACGCAGTATTTT
CDR3aa: CASSQGDRGMTDTQYF

abundance: NA
j_gene: TRBJ1-6
d_gene: NA
v_gene: TRBV30
CDR3nt: TGTGCCTGGAAGACGGGAGGCAATTCACCCCTCCACTTT
CDR3aa: CAWKTGGNSPLHF

abundance: NA
j_gene: TRBJ1-1
d_gene: NA
v_gene: TRBV19
CDR3nt: TGTGCCAGTACCTCTGGCGGAGAGTCTCACACTGAAGCTTTCTTT
CDR3aa: CASTSGGESHTEAFF

abundance: NA
j_gene: TRBJ2-7
d_gene: NA
v_gene: TRBV11-2
CDR3nt: TGTGCCAGCAGCTTAGGACTACGCGGCGGGCAGCAGTACTTC
CDR3aa: CASSLGLRGGQQYF

abundance: NA
j_gene: TRBJ2-2
d_gene: TRBD2
v_gene: TRBV24-1
CDR3nt: TGTGCCACCCAAACTAGCGGGAGAGGAATGTTGGCCGGGGAGCTGTTTTTT
CDR3aa: CATQTSGRGMLAGELFF

abundance: NA
j_gene: TRBJ2-1
d_gene: TRBD2
v_gene: TRBV11-2
CDR3nt: TGTGCCAGCAGCTTAGCCCCGGAGAGCGGGACCTCCTACAATGAGCAGTTCTTC
CDR3aa: CASSLAPESGTSYNEQFF

abundance: NA
j_gene: TRBJ2-3
d_gene: NA
v_gene: TRBV20-1
CDR3nt: TGCAGTGCTAGAGGTCAAGATACGCAGTATTTT
CDR3aa: CSARGQDTQYF

abundance: NA
j_gene: TRBJ2-1
d_gene: TRBD2
v_gene: TRBV9
CDR3nt: TGTGCCAGCAGCGTAGACCCAGCGGGGCGGTTAAAGAAGTTCTTC
CDR3aa: CASSVDPAGRLKKFF

abundance: once
j_gene: TRBJ2-1
d_gene: NA
v_gene: TRBV19
CDR3nt: TGTGCCAGTAGACAGTACAATGAGCAGTTCTTC
CDR3aa: CASRQYNEQFF

abundance: NA
j_gene: TRBJ1-4
d_gene: NA
v_gene: TRBV5-1
CDR3nt: TGCGCCAGCAGCTTGGGAGAAAAACTGTTTTTT
CDR3aa: CASSLGEKLFF

abundance: NA
j_gene: TRBJ2-7
d_gene: NA
v_gene: TRBV20-1
CDR3nt: TGCAGTGCCGGCAGGGACTACGAGCAGTACTTC
CDR3aa: CSAGRDYEQYF

abundance: NA
j_gene: TRBJ1-1
d_gene: NA
v_gene: TRBV6-5
CDR3nt: TGTGCCAGCACCATCGGGGGTTGGACTGAAGCTTTCTTT
CDR3aa: CASTIGGWTEAFF

abundance: NA
j_gene: TRBJ2-3
d_gene: NA
v_gene: TRBV2
CDR3nt: TGTGCCAGCATAGTGAGTAGCACAGATACGCAGTATTTT
CDR3aa: CASIVSSTDTQYF

abundance: NA
j_gene: TRBJ1-2
d_gene: NA
v_gene: TRBV14
CDR3nt: TGTGCCAGCAGCCAAGTGGCGGACTATGGCTACACCTTC
CDR3aa: CASSQVADYGYTF

abundance: NA
j_gene: TRBJ2-2
d_gene: NA
v_gene: TRBV7-9
CDR3nt: TGTGCCAGCAGCCTCGGACGGGAGTCTGGGGAGCTGTTTTTT
CDR3aa: CASSLGRESGELFF

abundance: NA
j_gene: TRBJ2-7
d_gene: NA
v_gene: TRBV27
CDR3nt: TGTGCCAGCAGTATAGCTACCCACTCCTACGAGCAGTACTTC
CDR3aa: CASSIATHSYEQYF

abundance: NA
j_gene: TRBJ2-3
d_gene: TRBD2
v_gene: TRBV5-1
CDR3nt: TGCGCCAGCAATCCCGGACTAGCGGGAGCCCATACGCAGTATTTT
CDR3aa: CASNPGLAGAHTQYF

abundance: NA
j_gene: TRBJ2-2
d_gene: TRBD2
v_gene: TRBV5-1
CDR3nt: TGCGCCAGCAGCTTGGGACTAGCGGGAGGCACCGGGGAGCTGTTTTTT
CDR3aa: CASSLGLAGGTGELFF

abundance: NA
j_gene: TRBJ1-1
d_gene: TRBD1
v_gene: TRBV4-3
CDR3nt: TGCGCCAGCAGCCAAGAAACAGGGGCGACCACTGAAGCTTTCTTT
CDR3aa: CASSQETGATTEAFF

abundance: NA
j_gene: TRBJ2-5
d_gene: TRBD2
v_gene: TRBV19
CDR3nt: TGTGCCAGTAGTATAGGGACTAGCGGTCCTGGGGAGACCCAGTACTTC
CDR3aa: CASSIGTSGPGETQYF

abundance: NA
j_gene: TRBJ1-2
d_gene: NA
v_gene: TRBV4-1
CDR3nt: TGCGCCAGCAGCCAAGATCGCGGCAGGGCGAATGGCTACACCTTC
CDR3aa: CASSQDRGRANGYTF

abundance: NA
j_gene: TRBJ1-3
d_gene: NA
v_gene: TRBV28
CDR3nt: TGTGCCAGCAGTTCCGTAGGAAACACCATATATTTT
CDR3aa: CASSSVGNTIYF

abundance: NA
j_gene: TRBJ1-6
d_gene: NA
v_gene: TRBV10-3
CDR3nt: TGTGCCACCTGGGAAGGGTCCTATAATTCACCCCTCCACTTT
CDR3aa: CATWEGSYNSPLHF

abundance: NA
j_gene: TRBJ2-7
d_gene: NA
v_gene: TRBV9
CDR3nt: TGTGCCAGCAGCTTCCGGGCCCAGGCTGGCTACGAGCAGTACTTC
CDR3aa: CASSFRAQAGYEQYF

abundance: NA
j_gene: TRBJ1-1
d_gene: TRBD1
v_gene: TRBV19
CDR3nt: TGTGCCAGTAGTATAGCCCTCAACAGGGGGCGGACTGAAGCTTTCTTT
CDR3aa: CASSIALNRGRTEAFF

abundance: NA
j_gene: TRBJ2-5
d_gene: NA
v_gene: TRBV5-6
CDR3nt: TGTGCCAGCAGCTTGACTAGTCCAGAGACCCAGTACTTC
CDR3aa: CASSLTSPETQYF

abundance: NA
j_gene: TRBJ2-3
d_gene: TRBD2
v_gene: TRBV3-1/TRBV3-2
CDR3nt: TGTGCCAGCAGACCAACTAGCGGGAGGTATGCAGATACGCAGTATTTT
CDR3aa: CASRPTSGRYADTQYF

abundance: NA
j_gene: TRBJ1-3
d_gene: TRBD1
v_gene: TRBV9
CDR3nt: TGTGCCAGCAGCGTAGCCCGGGACAGTGGCGGAAACACCATATATTTT
CDR3aa: CASSVARDSGGNTIYF

abundance: once
j_gene: TRBJ1-4
d_gene: NA
v_gene: TRBV29-1
CDR3nt: TGCAGCGTTCCCGGGGACGACGGTGCAACTAATGAAAAACTGTTTTTT
CDR3aa: CSVPGDDGATNEKLFF

abundance: NA
j_gene: TRBJ1-6
d_gene: TRBD1
v_gene: TRBV9
CDR3nt: TGTGCCAGCAGCGCGGGGGGGACAGTTAATTCACCCCTCCACTTT
CDR3aa: CASSAGGTVNSPLHF

abundance: NA
j_gene: TRBJ2-1
d_gene: TRBD1
v_gene: TRBV6-5
CDR3nt: TGTGCCAGCACCGGGACAGGTCTTAATGAGCAGTTCTTC
CDR3aa: CASTGTGLNEQFF

abundance: once
j_gene: TRBJ1-1
d_gene: NA
v_gene: TRBV12-3/TRBV12-4
CDR3nt: TGTGCCAGCAGTTTAGTTCGGAACACTGAAGCTTTCTTT
CDR3aa: CASSLVRNTEAFF

abundance: once
j_gene: TRBJ1-2
d_gene: TRBD1
v_gene: TRBV29-1
CDR3nt: TGCAGCGCCCCGGGACAGGCATCCGGCTACACCTTC
CDR3aa: CSAPGQASGYTF

abundance: once
j_gene: TRBJ1-6
d_gene: NA
v_gene: TRBV11-1
CDR3nt: TGTGCCAGCAGCTTAGCACAGGACTATTCACCCCTCCACTTT
CDR3aa: CASSLAQDYSPLHF

abundance: NA
j_gene: TRBJ1-2
d_gene: NA
v_gene: TRBV19
CDR3nt: TGTGCCAGTAGTAGACAGCTCTATGGCTACACCTTC
CDR3aa: CASSRQLYGYTF

abundance: NA
j_gene: TRBJ1-5
d_gene: TRBD1
v_gene: TRBV19
CDR3nt: TGTGCCACCGGGGACAGGCTAAATCAGCCCCAGCATTTT
CDR3aa: CATGDRLNQPQHF

abundance: NA
j_gene: TRBJ1-1
d_gene: NA
v_gene: TRBV30
CDR3nt: TGTGCCTGGAGAACCTCAGGGGCAACTGAAGCTTTCTTT
CDR3aa: CAWRTSGATEAFF

abundance: NA
j_gene: TRBJ2-7
d_gene: NA
v_gene: TRBV6-1
CDR3nt: TGTGCCAGCAGTGAAGGGAGGGCCGTAGCCTACGAGCAGTACTTC
CDR3aa: CASSEGRAVAYEQYF

abundance: NA
j_gene: TRBJ1-1
d_gene: NA
v_gene: TRBV5-6
CDR3nt: TGTGCCAGCAGCTCGACGACAGTATTGAACACTGAAGCTTTCTTT
CDR3aa: CASSSTTVLNTEAFF

abundance: once
j_gene: TRBJ1-1
d_gene: NA
v_gene: TRBV5-1
CDR3nt: TGCGCCAGCAGCTTGTGGGTGGAGAACACTGAAGCTTTCTTT
CDR3aa: CASSLWVENTEAFF

abundance: NA
j_gene: TRBJ1-1
d_gene: NA
v_gene: TRBV9
CDR3nt: TGTGCCAGCAGCCGGGCGGGGGTAACTGAAGCTTTCTTT
CDR3aa: CASSRAGVTEAFF

abundance: NA
j_gene: TRBJ2-1
d_gene: NA
v_gene: TRBV5-8
CDR3nt: TGTGCCAGCAGTTCTGGGCGGGGGCCCCACAATGAGCAGTTCTTC
CDR3aa: CASSSGRGPHNEQFF

abundance: NA
j_gene: TRBJ1-1
d_gene: TRBD1
v_gene: TRBV19
CDR3nt: TGTGCCAGTAGTTCCAGCCCTTACAGGGGGAACACTGAAGCTTTCTTT
CDR3aa: CASSSSPYRGNTEAFF

abundance: NA
j_gene: TRBJ1-5
d_gene: NA
v_gene: TRBV6-2/TRBV6-3
CDR3nt: TGTGCCAGCAGTTCCAACCCCGCCTGGGGGATGAGCAATCAGCCCCAGCATTTT
CDR3aa: CASSSNPAWGMSNQPQHF

abundance: NA
j_gene: TRBJ2-6
d_gene: NA
v_gene: TRBV19
CDR3nt: TGTGCCAGTAGTCCCTTCTCTGGGGCCAACGTCCTGACTTTC
CDR3aa: CASSPFSGANVLTF

abundance: NA
j_gene: TRBJ1-6
d_gene: NA
v_gene: TRBV7-8
CDR3nt: TGTGCCAGCAGCCTCACGGACGGATTTAATTCACCCCTCCACTTT
CDR3aa: CASSLTDGFNSPLHF

abundance: NA
j_gene: TRBJ1-4
d_gene: TRBD1
v_gene: TRBV18
CDR3nt: TGTGCCAGCTCATCCCGGGACAGCGAAAAACTGTTTTTT
CDR3aa: CASSSRDSEKLFF

abundance: NA
j_gene: TRBJ1-2
d_gene: NA
v_gene: TRBV14
CDR3nt: TGTGCCAGCAGCACTCGGCTACAGGGATCTGGCTACACCTTC
CDR3aa: CASSTRLQGSGYTF

abundance: once
j_gene: TRBJ2-7
d_gene: NA
v_gene: TRBV7-9
CDR3nt: TGTGCCAGCAGCTTAACTGATGACGGTACCTACGAGCAGTACTTC
CDR3aa: CASSLTDDGTYEQYF

abundance: NA
j_gene: TRBJ1-2
d_gene: TRBD1
v_gene: TRBV11-1
CDR3nt: TGTGCCAGCAGCTCCTCGGCGACAGGGGGCATCTATGGCTACACCTTC
CDR3aa: CASSSSATGGIYGYTF

abundance: NA
j_gene: TRBJ1-2
d_gene: NA
v_gene: TRBV19
CDR3nt: TGTGCCAGTAGTATTCGGCAGGGGTATGGCTACACCTTC
CDR3aa: CASSIRQGYGYTF

abundance: NA
j_gene: TRBJ2-4
d_gene: TRBD2
v_gene: TRBV9
CDR3nt: TGTGCCAGCAGCAGGGACTTGGGGGGAGGGAGAAACATTCAGTACTTC
CDR3aa: CASSRDLGGGRNIQYF

abundance: NA
j_gene: TRBJ2-3
d_gene: TRBD2
v_gene: TRBV27
CDR3nt: TGTGCCAGCAGACACGGGACTAGCGGGAGAAGAACAGATACGCAGTATTTT
CDR3aa: CASRHGTSGRRTDTQYF